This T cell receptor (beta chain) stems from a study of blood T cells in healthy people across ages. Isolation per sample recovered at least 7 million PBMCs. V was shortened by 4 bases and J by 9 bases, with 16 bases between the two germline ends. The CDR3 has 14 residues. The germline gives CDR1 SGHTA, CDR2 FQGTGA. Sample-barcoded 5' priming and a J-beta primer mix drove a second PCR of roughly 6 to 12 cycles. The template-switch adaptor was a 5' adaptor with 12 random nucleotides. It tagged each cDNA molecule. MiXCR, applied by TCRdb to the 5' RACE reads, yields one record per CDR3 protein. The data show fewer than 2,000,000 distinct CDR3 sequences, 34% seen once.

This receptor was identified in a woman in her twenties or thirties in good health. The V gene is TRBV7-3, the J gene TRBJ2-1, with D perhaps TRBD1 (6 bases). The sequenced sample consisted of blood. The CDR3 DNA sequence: TGTGCCAGCAGCTCTAGCTCAGTAGGGGGTGAGCAGTTCTTC. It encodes CASSSSSVGGEQFF.